This TCR beta chain emerged from a study of T cells after yellow fever vaccination. The study made its TCR cDNA through 5'RACE template switching. That step introduced a universal primer site along with UMIs. TCRdb re-called the 5' RACE reads through MiXCR, storing one row per CDR3 protein. The sample holds 70,000 or so distinct CDR3 sequences; around 6.2% are singletons and the top ten take around 2.1%. Looked up from germline, CDR1 is SGHTA and CDR2 is FQGNSA. This CDR3 comprises 12 residues. V lost 2 bases to trimming and J lost 8 bases, with 9 bases between them. There are many counts of this clonotype.

This rearrangement joins TRBV7-2 to TRBJ2-5; no firm D call. This TCR was sampled from a man aged 18-30 years who received the YFV17D yellow fever vaccine. Material: CD4+ T cells sorted from PBMCs, obtained more than 14 days after the first yellow fever vaccination. This CDR3 is CASSLLRSTQYF. The CDR3 nucleotides read TGTGCCAGCAGCTTATTAAGATCCACCCAGTACTTC.